This TCR beta chain stems from a study of shared clonotypes between healthy human individuals. The CDR3 has 14 amino acids. CDR1 MNHEY and CDR2 SMNVEV come from the germline V gene (reference sequence). V was cut by 6 bases and J by 2 bases, with 11 bases left in between. Study-wide points: Across a handful of donors, naive CD4 shared 4.5% to 6%, naive CD8 around 3.5%, memory CD4 less than 2.5%, memory CD8 0.4%.

Terminally differentiated effector memory CD45RA+ cells were excluded by CCR7 positive selection of CD45RO-negative cells. In regard to this clone: Its antigen is still unknown.

The repertoire was sequenced with immunoSEQ multiplex PCR; TCRdb's copy has only in-frame clones and lacks some. The sample has 550,000 to 750,000 clones; roughly 96% are singletons. The specimen sequenced was naive CD8+ T cells sorted from blood. The source is a woman aged 25 to 39 in good health. The rearrangement joins TRBV27 to TRBJ1-5, with D tentatively TRBD1 (6 bases). The CDR3 sequence: CASSRGLGNQPQHF. CDR3 nucleotide sequence: TGTGCCAGCAGCCGGGGGCTCGGCAATCAGCCCCAGCATTTT.